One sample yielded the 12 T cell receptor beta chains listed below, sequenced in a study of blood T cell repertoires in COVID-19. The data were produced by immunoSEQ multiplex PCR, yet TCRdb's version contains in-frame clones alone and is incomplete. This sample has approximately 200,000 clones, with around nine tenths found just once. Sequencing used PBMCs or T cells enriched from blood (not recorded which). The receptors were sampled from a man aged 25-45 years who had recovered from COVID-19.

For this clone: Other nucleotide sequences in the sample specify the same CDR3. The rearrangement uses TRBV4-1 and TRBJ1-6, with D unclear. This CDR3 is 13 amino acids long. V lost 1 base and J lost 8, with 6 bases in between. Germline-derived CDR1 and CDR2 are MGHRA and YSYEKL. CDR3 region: CASSQAPDSPLHF. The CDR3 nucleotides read TGCGCCAGCAGCCAAGCTCCCGATTCACCCCTCCACTTT.

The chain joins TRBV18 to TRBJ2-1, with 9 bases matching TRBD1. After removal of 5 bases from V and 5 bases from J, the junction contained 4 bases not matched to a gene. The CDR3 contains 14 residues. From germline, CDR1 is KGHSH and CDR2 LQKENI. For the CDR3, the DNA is TGTGCCAGCTCAACGGGACAGGGTAACAATGAGCAGTTCTTC. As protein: CASSTGQGNNEQFF.

This CDR3 is CATSDLSRANTEAFF. The CDR3 coding sequence is TGTGCCACCAGTGATTTGTCCAGGGCGAACACTGAAGCTTTCTTT. This sequence joins TRBV24-1 and TRBJ1-1; tentatively, D is TRBD1 (5 bases). CDR3 length: 15 amino acids. Trimming shortened V by 0 bases and J by 1 base, and 8 bases separated the two germline ends. CDR1 is KGHDR and CDR2 is SFDVKD in the germline V gene.

CDR3 bases: TGTGCCAGCAGCTTTCGGGAGTCAGATACGCAGTATTTT. It encodes CASSFRESDTQYF. The V call is TRBV11-2, the J call TRBJ2-3, with a weak D call TRBD2 (6 bases). Germline assignment: CDR1 SGHAT and CDR2 FQNNGV. V dropped 3 bases and J dropped 4 bases, with 8 bases sitting between them. CDR3 size: 13 residues.

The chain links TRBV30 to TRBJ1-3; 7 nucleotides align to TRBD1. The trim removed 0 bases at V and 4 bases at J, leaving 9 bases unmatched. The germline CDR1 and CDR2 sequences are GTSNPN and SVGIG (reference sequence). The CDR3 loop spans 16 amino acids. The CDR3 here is CAWSVTTGYGGNTIYF. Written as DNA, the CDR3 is TGTGCCTGGAGTGTGACGACAGGGTACGGGGGAAACACCATATATTTT.

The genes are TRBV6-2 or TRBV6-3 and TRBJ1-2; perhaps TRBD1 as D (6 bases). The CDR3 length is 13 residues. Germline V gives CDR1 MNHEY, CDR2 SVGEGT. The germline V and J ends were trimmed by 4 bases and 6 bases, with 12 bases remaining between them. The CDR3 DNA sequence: TGTGCCAGCAGTTCCCAGGGGTTGGATGGCTACACCTTC. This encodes CASSSQGLDGYTF.

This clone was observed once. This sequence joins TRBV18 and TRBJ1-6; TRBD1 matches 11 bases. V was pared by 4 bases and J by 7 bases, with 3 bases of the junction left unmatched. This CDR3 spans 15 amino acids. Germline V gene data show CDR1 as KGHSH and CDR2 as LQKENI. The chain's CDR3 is CASSLGTGGNSPLHF. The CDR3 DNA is TGTGCCAGCTCACTTGGGACAGGGGGGAATTCACCCCTCCACTTT.

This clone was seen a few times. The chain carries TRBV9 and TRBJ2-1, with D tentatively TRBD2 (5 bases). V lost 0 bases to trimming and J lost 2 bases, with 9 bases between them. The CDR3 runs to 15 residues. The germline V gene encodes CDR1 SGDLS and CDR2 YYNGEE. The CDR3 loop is CASSVASRAYNEQFF. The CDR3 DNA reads TGTGCCAGCAGCGTAGCTAGCAGAGCCTACAATGAGCAGTTCTTC.

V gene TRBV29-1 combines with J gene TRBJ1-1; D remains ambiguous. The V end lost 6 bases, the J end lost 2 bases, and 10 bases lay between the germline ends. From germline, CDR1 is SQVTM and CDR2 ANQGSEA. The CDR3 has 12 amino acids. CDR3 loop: CSVGGINTEAFF. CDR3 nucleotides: TGCAGCGTAGGAGGGATTAACACTGAAGCTTTCTTT.

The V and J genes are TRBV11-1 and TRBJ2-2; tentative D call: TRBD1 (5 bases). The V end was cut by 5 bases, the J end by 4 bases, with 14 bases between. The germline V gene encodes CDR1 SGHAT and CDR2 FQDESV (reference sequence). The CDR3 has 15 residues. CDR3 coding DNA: TGTGCCAGCAGCGGATCAGGGTCACGCACCGGGGAGCTGTTTTTT. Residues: CASSGSGSRTGELFF.

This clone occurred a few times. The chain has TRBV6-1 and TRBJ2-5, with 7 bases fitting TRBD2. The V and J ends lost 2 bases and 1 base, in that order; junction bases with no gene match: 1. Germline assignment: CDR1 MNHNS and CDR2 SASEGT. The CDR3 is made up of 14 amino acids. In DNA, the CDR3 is TGTGCCAGCAGTGAACTAGCGGCCCAAGAGACCCAGTACTTC. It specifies CASSELAAQETQYF.

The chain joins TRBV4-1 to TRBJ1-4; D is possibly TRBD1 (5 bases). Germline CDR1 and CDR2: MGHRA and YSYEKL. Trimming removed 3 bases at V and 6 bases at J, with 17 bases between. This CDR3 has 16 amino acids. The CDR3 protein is CASSHPPRGVDEKLFF. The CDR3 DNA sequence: TGCGCCAGCAGCCACCCCCCAAGGGGCGTCGATGAAAAACTGTTTTTT.